This TCR beta chain came from a study of T cells in tuberculosis. TCR-alpha and TCR-beta chains were sequenced unpaired. The repertoire was sequenced with immunoSEQ multiplex PCR; TCRdb's copy has only in-frame clones and lacks some. The profile covers 85,000 to 100,000 clones, with roughly 93% appearing a single time and about 1.9% taken by the ten largest. The length of the CDR3 is 11 residues. The germline V and J ends were trimmed by 8 bases and 2 bases, with 9 bases remaining between them. The V gene's germline CDR1 is DFQATT and CDR2 SNEGSKA (reference sequence). This clone has a single count. Cells were sorted from thawed PBMC rested overnight and stained with GMM-loaded CD1B tetramer, viability dye and anti-CD3. CD1B tetramers were loaded with Rhodococcus equi-derived C32 glucose monomycolate. CD14-expressing monocytes were removed from PBMC before cryopreservation and sorting.

V and J are TRBV20-1 and TRBJ1-1, with a tentative D call TRBD1 (5 bases). The sequence derives from an adult woman with latent tuberculosis. The material sequenced was CD1b-GMM tetramer-negative cells sorted from PBMCs. The CDR3 DNA sequence: TGCAGTACAGGCTTAAACACTGAAGCTTTCTTT. This encodes CSTGLNTEAFF.